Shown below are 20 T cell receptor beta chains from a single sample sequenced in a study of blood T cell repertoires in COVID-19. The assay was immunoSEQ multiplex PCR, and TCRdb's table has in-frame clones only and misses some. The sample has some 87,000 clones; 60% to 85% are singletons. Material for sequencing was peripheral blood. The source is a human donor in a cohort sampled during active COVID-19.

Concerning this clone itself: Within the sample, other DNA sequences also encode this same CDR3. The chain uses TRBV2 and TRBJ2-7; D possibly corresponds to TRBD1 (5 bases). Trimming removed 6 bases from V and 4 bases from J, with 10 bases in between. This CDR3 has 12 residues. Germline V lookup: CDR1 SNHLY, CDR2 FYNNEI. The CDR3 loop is CASSLPGYEQYV. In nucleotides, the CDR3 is TGTGCCAGCAGCCTTCCAGGGTACGAGCAGTACGTC.

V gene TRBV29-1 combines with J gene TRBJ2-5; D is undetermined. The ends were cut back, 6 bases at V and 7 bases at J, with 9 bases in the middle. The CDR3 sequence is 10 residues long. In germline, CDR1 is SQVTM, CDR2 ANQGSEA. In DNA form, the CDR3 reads TGCAGCGTCGGGTCCGGGACCCAGTACTTC. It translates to CSVGSGTQYF.

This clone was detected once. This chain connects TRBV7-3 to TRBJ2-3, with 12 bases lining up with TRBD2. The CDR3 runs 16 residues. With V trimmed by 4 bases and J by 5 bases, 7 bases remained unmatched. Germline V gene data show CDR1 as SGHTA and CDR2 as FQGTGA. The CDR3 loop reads CASSSDGLAGIDTQYF. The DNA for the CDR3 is TGTGCCAGCAGCTCGGATGGACTAGCGGGGATAGATACGCAGTATTTT. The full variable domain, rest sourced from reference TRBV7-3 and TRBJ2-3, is GAGVSQTPSNKVTEKGKYVELRCDPISGHTALYWYRQSLGQGPEFLIYFQGTGAADDSGLPNDRFFAVRPEGSVSTLKIQRTERGDSAVYLCASSSDGLAGIDTQYFGPGTRLTVL.

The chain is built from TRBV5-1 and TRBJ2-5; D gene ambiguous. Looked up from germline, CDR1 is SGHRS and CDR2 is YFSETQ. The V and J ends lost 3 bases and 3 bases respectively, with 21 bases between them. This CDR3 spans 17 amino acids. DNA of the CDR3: TGCGCCAGCAGCTCTCGAGTGACTTCGAGGAGTAAAGAGACCCAGTACTTC. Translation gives CASSSRVTSRSKETQYF.

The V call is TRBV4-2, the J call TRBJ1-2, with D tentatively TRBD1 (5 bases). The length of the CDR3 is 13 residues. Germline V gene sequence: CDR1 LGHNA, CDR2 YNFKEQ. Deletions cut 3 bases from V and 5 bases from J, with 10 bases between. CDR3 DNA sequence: TGTGCCAGCAGCCATGGGGCAGTATATGGCTACACCTTC. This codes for CASSHGAVYGYTF.

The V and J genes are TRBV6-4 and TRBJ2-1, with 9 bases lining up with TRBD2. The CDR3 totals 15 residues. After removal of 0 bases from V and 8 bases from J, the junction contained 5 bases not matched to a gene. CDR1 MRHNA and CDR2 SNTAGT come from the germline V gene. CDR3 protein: CASSDSGGRGDEQFF. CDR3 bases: TGTGCCAGCAGTGACTCTGGCGGGAGGGGCGATGAGCAGTTCTTC.

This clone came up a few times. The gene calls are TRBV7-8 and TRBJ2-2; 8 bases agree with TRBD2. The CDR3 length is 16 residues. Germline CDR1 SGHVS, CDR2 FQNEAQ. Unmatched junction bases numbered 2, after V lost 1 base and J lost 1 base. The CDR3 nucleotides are TGTGCCAGCAGCTTAGTTAGCGGGGTGAACACCGGGGAGCTGTTTTTT. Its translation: CASSLVSGVNTGELFF.

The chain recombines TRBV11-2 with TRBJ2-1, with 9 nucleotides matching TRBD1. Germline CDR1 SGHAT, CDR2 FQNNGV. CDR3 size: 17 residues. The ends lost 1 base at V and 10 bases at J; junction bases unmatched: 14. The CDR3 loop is CASSLVGVGTGFYEQFF. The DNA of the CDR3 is TGTGCCAGCAGCTTAGTAGGAGTCGGGACAGGGTTTTACGAGCAGTTCTTC.

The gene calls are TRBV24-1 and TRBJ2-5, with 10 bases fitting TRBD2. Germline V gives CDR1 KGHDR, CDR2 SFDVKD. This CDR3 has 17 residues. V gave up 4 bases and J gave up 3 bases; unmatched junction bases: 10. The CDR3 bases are TGTGCCACCAGTGACCCAAGACTAGCGGGTTGGGAAGAGACCCAGTACTTC. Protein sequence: CATSDPRLAGWEETQYF.

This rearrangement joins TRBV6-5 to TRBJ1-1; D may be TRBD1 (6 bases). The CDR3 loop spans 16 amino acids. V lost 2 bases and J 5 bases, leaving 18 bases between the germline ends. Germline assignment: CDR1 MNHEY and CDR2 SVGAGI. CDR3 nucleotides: TGTGCCAGCAGTTACAGGGGGAAGGGGCCGCGGACTGAAGCTTTCTTT. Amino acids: CASSYRGKGPRTEAFF.

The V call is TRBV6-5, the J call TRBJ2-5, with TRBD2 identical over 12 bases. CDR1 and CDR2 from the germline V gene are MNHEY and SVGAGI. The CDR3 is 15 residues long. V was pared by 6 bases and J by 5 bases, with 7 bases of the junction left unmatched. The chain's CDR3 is CASSYLAGGSETQYF. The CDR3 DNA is TGTGCCAGCAGCTATCTAGCGGGGGGGAGTGAGACCCAGTACTTC.

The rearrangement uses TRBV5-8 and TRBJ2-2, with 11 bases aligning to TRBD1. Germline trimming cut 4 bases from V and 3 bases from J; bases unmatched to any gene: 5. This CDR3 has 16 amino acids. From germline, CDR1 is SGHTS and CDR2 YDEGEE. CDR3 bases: TGTGCCAGCAGCGGAGGGACAGGGGGACACACCGGGGAGCTGTTTTTT. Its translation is CASSGGTGGHTGELFF.

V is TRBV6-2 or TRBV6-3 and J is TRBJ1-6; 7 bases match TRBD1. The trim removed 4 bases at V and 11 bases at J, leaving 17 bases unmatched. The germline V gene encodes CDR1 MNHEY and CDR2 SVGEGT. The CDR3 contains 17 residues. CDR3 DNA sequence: TGTGCCAGCAGTTCATCACAGTACTCGACAGGGTGGCCACCCCTCCACTTT. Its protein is CASSSSQYSTGWPPLHF.

Here the CDR3 DNA reads TGTGCCAGCAGCCTAGCGATAGGGAGGACCGGGGAGCTGTTTTTT. Translating gives CASSLAIGRTGELFF. The chain combines TRBV9 with TRBJ2-2; D might be TRBD2 (6 bases). V gave up 4 bases and J gave up 5 bases, with 15 bases separating them. Germline CDR1 and CDR2: SGDLS and YYNGEE. The CDR3 is made up of 15 amino acids.

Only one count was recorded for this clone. CDR3 coding DNA: TGTGCCAGCAGTTTACCGGGAGACTCTGGGGCCAACGTCCTGACTTTC. It encodes CASSLPGDSGANVLTF. This chain uses TRBV27 with TRBJ2-6; a weak D match, TRBD2 (6 bases). This CDR3 is 16 amino acids long. The V and J ends lost 2 bases and 0 bases respectively, with 8 bases between them. Germline V lookup: CDR1 MNHEY, CDR2 SMNVEV (reference sequence). The variable domain in full, completed from reference TRBV27 and TRBJ2-6, reads EAQVTQNPRYLITVTGKKLTVTCSQNMNHEYMSWYRQDPGLGLRQIYYSMNVEVTDKGDVPEGYKVSRKEKRNFPLILESPSPNQTSLYFCASSLPGDSGANVLTFGAGSRLTVL.

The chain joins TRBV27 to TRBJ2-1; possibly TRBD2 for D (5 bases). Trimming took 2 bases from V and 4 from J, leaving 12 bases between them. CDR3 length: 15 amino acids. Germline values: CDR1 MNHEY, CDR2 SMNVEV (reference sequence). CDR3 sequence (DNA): TGTGCCAGCAGTTTAACCCCCCGAGGGTACAATGAGCAGTTCTTC. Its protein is CASSLTPRGYNEQFF.

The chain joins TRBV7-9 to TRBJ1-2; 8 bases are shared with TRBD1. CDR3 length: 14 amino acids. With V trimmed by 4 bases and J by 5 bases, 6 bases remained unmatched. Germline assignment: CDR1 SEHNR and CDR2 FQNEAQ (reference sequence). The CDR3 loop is CASSSPDRGYGYTF. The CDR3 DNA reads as TGTGCCAGCAGCTCTCCAGACAGGGGTTATGGCTACACCTTC.

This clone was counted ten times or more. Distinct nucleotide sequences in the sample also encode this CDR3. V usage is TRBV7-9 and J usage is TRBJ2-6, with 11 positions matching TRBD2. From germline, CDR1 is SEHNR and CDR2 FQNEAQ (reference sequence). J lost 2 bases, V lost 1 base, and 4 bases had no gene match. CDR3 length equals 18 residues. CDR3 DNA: TGTGCCAGCAGCTTAGTAGCGGGGGGGCGCGCTGGGGCCAACGTCCTGACTTTC. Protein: CASSLVAGGRAGANVLTF.

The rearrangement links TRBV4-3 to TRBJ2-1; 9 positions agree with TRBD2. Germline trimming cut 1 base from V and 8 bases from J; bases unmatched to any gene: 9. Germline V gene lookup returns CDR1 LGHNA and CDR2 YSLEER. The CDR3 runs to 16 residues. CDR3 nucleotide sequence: TGCGCCAGCAGCCAAGCTTGGCGGGAGGGCCATGATGAGCAGTTCTTC. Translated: CASSQAWREGHDEQFF.

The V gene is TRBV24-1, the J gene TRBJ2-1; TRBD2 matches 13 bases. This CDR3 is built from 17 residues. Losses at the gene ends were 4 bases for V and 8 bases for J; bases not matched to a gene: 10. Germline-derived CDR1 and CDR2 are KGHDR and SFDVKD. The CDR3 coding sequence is TGTGCCACCAGTGACCTCCGACTAGCGGGAGGAGGGGATGAGCAGTTCTTC. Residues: CATSDLRLAGGGDEQFF.